A selection of T cell receptor beta chains follows, all from one sample in a study of vaccination effects on CD4 cells after COVID-19. These receptors are not linked to any known antigen. Sequencing used immunoSEQ multiplex PCR; TCRdb keeps in-frame clones, though not all of them. This table has about 73,000 clones, less than 75% appearing once. Material: CD4+ T cells from PBMCs cultured without peptide, obtained after COVID-19 vaccination. All receptors come from a human donor who received a COVID-19 vaccine. CDR3s include the opening cysteine and the closing phenylalanine or tryptophan. The D gene is left open where the match is weak. Clone sizes are given selectively: once, few, many, or a class where the clone is expanded.

TRBV5-6	TRBD1	TRBJ2-5	15	once	CASTSSGRGQETQYF	TGTGCCAGCACCTCGTCGGGCAGGGGGCAAGAGACCCAGTACTTC
TRBV7-2	NA	TRBJ2-1	15	few	CASSSTLPGVGEQFF	TGTGCCAGCAGCTCCACACTACCGGGAGTTGGTGAGCAGTTCTTC
TRBV6-1	NA	TRBJ2-3	16	NA	CASSEWVVDSTDTQYF	TGTGCCAGCAGTGAATGGGTGGTTGATAGCACAGATACGCAGTATTTT
TRBV19	TRBD1	TRBJ2-3	16	NA	CASSIMGQGAKDTQYF	TGTGCCAGTAGTATTATGGGACAGGGGGCGAAAGATACGCAGTATTTT
TRBV7-2	TRBD1	TRBJ2-5	16	few	CASSTDRGRYQETQYF	TGTGCCAGCAGCACCGACAGGGGCAGGTACCAAGAGACCCAGTACTTC
TRBV3-1/TRBV3-2	NA	TRBJ1-2	17	NA	CASSLRSTAQGTYGYTF	TGTGCCAGCAGCCTACGCTCTACCGCCCAGGGGACCTATGGCTACACCTTC
TRBV9	TRBD2	TRBJ2-3	15	NA	CASSAGLAGVDTQYF	TGTGCCAGCAGTGCGGGACTAGCGGGGGTGGATACGCAGTATTTT
TRBV24-1	NA	TRBJ2-3	16	NA	CATSDSHGSRTDTQYF	TGTGCCACCAGTGATTCTCACGGTTCTAGAACAGATACGCAGTATTTT
TRBV19	TRBD1	TRBJ1-2	16	NA	CASRRQGAGDNYGYTF	TGTGCCAGTAGGAGACAGGGGGCGGGTGACAACTATGGCTACACCTTC
TRBV29-1	NA	TRBJ1-4	15	NA	CSVESAADSNEKLFF	TGCAGCGTAGAGAGCGCGGCCGACTCTAATGAAAAACTGTTTTTT
TRBV14	NA	TRBJ1-1	15	NA	CASSQEQVMNTEAFF	TGTGCCAGCAGCCAAGAACAGGTCATGAACACTGAAGCTTTCTTT
TRBV7-9	TRBD1	TRBJ2-4	13	few	CASSSGQGNIQYF	TGTGCCAGCAGCTCAGGACAGGGCAACATTCAGTACTTC
TRBV18	TRBD2	TRBJ2-5	16	NA	CASSLLAGGLQETQYF	TGTGCCAGCTCACTGTTAGCGGGGGGACTCCAAGAGACCCAGTACTTC
TRBV5-1	NA	TRBJ1-5	16	NA	CASSLDRRPPNQPQHF	TGCGCCAGCAGCTTGGATCGGAGGCCGCCCAATCAGCCCCAGCATTTT
TRBV4-2	NA	TRBJ1-2	15	NA	CASSQDETAPRGYTF	TGTGCCAGCAGCCAAGACGAGACGGCCCCTCGAGGCTACACCTTC
TRBV5-1	NA	TRBJ1-1	13	few	CASSLVPNTEAFF	TGCGCCAGCAGCTTGGTGCCAAACACTGAAGCTTTCTTT
TRBV6-1	NA	TRBJ1-1	14	NA	CASSEAGRGPEAFF	TGTGCCAGCAGTGAAGCGGGTCGAGGCCCTGAAGCTTTCTTT
TRBV7-2	TRBD1	TRBJ2-4	14	NA	CASSSRQGVNIQYF	TGTGCCAGCAGCTCCCGACAGGGGGTAAACATTCAGTACTTC
TRBV7-9	NA	TRBJ1-1	13	NA	CASSLARQTEAFF	TGTGCCAGCAGCTTAGCCCGCCAGACTGAAGCTTTCTTT
TRBV2	NA	TRBJ2-3	13	NA	CASSDQGSDTQYF	TGTGCCAGCAGTGACCAGGGTTCGGATACGCAGTATTTT
TRBV18	NA	TRBJ2-5	14	once	CASSPPSKGETQYF	TGTGCCAGCTCCCCTCCATCAAAAGGAGAGACCCAGTACTTC
TRBV19	TRBD1	TRBJ1-3	13	NA	CASAGQAGNTIYF	TGTGCCAGTGCTGGACAGGCCGGAAACACCATATATTTT
TRBV4-1	NA	TRBJ2-5	14	NA	CASSQQTEQETQYF	TGCGCCAGCAGCCAACAAACCGAACAAGAGACCCAGTACTTC
TRBV6-6	NA	TRBJ1-2	11	few	CASGGNYGYTF	TGTGCCAGCGGGGGCAACTATGGCTACACCTTC
TRBV20-1	NA	TRBJ2-1	10	NA	CSAREGLEFF	TGCAGTGCTAGAGAAGGGCTAGAGTTCTTC
TRBV7-3	NA	TRBJ2-5	13	NA	CASSRDPQETQYF	TGTGCCAGCAGCCGGGACCCCCAAGAGACCCAGTACTTC
TRBV24-1	TRBD2	TRBJ2-3	18	NA	CATSDLASGGAMADTQYF	TGTGCCACCAGTGATTTGGCTAGCGGGGGGGCCATGGCAGATACGCAGTATTTT
TRBV6-5	NA	TRBJ2-5	14	NA	CASRPFWSQETQYF	TGTGCCAGCAGACCCTTTTGGAGCCAAGAGACCCAGTACTTC
TRBV12-5	NA	TRBJ1-2	17	NA	CASGRTPGPQANYGYTF	TGTGCTAGTGGCCGAACCCCGGGACCCCAAGCTAACTATGGCTACACCTTC
TRBV7-2	NA	TRBJ2-3	13	NA	CASSLLGSNTQYF	TGTGCCAGCAGCTTACTCGGGAGCAATACGCAGTATTTT
TRBV28	TRBD1	TRBJ1-4	13	NA	CASSLWTGEKLFF	TGTGCCAGCAGTTTATGGACAGGGGAAAAACTGTTTTTT
TRBV18	NA	TRBJ1-1	13	NA	CASSGDMNTEAFF	TGTGCCAGCTCAGGGGATATGAACACTGAAGCTTTCTTT